The next 19 T cell receptor beta chains were all read from a single sample in a study of cytomegalovirus exposure and HLA in healthy donors. Vbeta (60) and Jbeta (13) primers were used in the PCR. Produced via immunoSEQ multiplex PCR; TCRdb's table is partial and in-frame only. The sample has more than 85,000 clones, about 60% seen once. The sample taken for sequencing was PBMCs. The origin of the receptors is a human donor in good health.

The rearrangement uses TRBV11-2 and TRBJ2-1; possibly TRBD2 for D (7 bases). CDR1 and CDR2 from the germline V gene are SGHAT and FQNNGV. CDR3 length: 16 amino acids. Between the trimmed V and J ends, which lost 1 base and 4 bases, there was a span of 14 bases. This chain's CDR3 is CASSLGGGRIYNEQFF. The CDR3 DNA is TGTGCCAGCAGCTTAGGGGGGGGCCGGATATACAATGAGCAGTTCTTC.

In this sample, this clone turned up once. The chain recombines TRBV11-2 with TRBJ1-1, with TRBD1 matching over 7 bases. CDR3 length: 14 residues. Germline V gene sequence: CDR1 SGHAT, CDR2 FQNNGV. V was clipped by 4 bases and J by 4 bases; unmatched bases: 6. The CDR3 nucleotides read TGTGCCAGCAGCTCCCGAAACAGGGGCACTGAAGCTTTCTTT. It codes for CASSSRNRGTEAFF.

J is TRBJ1-2 and V is TRBV18, with D possibly matching TRBD1 (6 bases). V dropped 3 bases and J dropped 5 bases, with 13 bases sitting between them. Per germline, CDR1 KGHSH and CDR2 LQKENI. The CDR3 has 14 residues. The DNA of the CDR3 is TGTGCCAGCTCACCCCAGGACAGCCCTTATGGCTACACCTTC. This encodes CASSPQDSPYGYTF.

This clone was detected only a few times. The rearrangement links TRBV30 to TRBJ2-7, with TRBD2 as a possible D gene (6 bases). This CDR3 region has 12 residues. Germline-derived CDR1 and CDR2 are GTSNPN and SVGIG (reference sequence). Trimming took off 3 bases at V and 5 bases at J, with 11 bases between the two ends. In DNA, the CDR3 is TGTGCCTGGAGGGGGGGTGTGAACGAGCAGTACTTC. It translates to CAWRGGVNEQYF.

Comment on this clone: A read error may account for a junction end that differs from germline. DNA of the CDR3: TGTGCCAGCAGTTCTTCATTGACCAACTACGGGCAGTACTTC. It yields the protein CASSSSLTNYGQYF. J is TRBJ2-7 and V is TRBV28, with D unclear. CDR1 is MDHEN, CDR2 SYDVKM, per germline. This CDR3 spans 14 amino acids.

The V gene is TRBV4-1, the J gene TRBJ1-5; D is uncertain. With 0 bases removed from V and 1 base from J, the gap between germline ends came to 4 bases. Germline lookup yields CDR1 MGHRA and CDR2 YSYEKL. The CDR3 runs 14 residues. CDR3 residues: CASSQDLSNQPQHF. In DNA form, the CDR3 reads TGCGCCAGCAGCCAAGACCTAAGCAATCAGCCCCAGCATTTT.

This clone was counted between two and nine times. The CDR3 spells CASRSGNGETQYF. The CDR3 nucleotides are TGTGCCAGTAGATCCGGGAACGGAGAGACCCAGTACTTC. The chain is built from TRBV19 and TRBJ2-5; maybe TRBD2 (5 bases). Trimming took off 6 bases at V and 4 bases at J, with 12 bases between the two ends. CDR3 length equals 13 residues. The germline V gene encodes CDR1 LNHDA and CDR2 SQIVND (reference sequence).

The rearrangement joins TRBV19 to TRBJ1-5, with a weak D call TRBD1 (5 bases). The CDR3 covers 17 residues. V was clipped by 6 bases and J by 5 bases, with 23 bases between them. Germline CDR1 LNHDA, CDR2 SQIVND (reference sequence). DNA for the CDR3: TGTGCCAGTAGCGAGGGGACGGGAGAGAACTTCCATCAGCCCCAGCATTTT. Amino acid sequence: CASSEGTGENFHQPQHF.

This clone was picked up one time. The chain uses TRBV21-1 and TRBJ1-4; the table's D call, TRBD1, has no DNA check behind it. TRBV21-1 has pseudogene status. The CDR3 loop spans 15 amino acids. The CDR3 DNA follows: TGTGCCAGCAGCACCCGACAGGACCTTCTTGAAAAACTGTTTTTT. This translates into CASSTRQDLLEKLFF.

This chain connects TRBV2 to TRBJ2-4, with 7 nucleotides matching TRBD2. With V trimmed by 7 bases and J by 0 bases, 6 bases remained unmatched. This CDR3 has 15 residues. Germline CDR1 SNHLY, CDR2 FYNNEI. In DNA form, the CDR3 reads TGTGCCAGCAAGGAGACTAGCCAAGCCAAAAACATTCAGTACTTC. It yields the protein CASKETSQAKNIQYF.

The V and J genes are TRBV5-1 and TRBJ2-7; 7 bases align to TRBD1. From germline, CDR1 is SGHRS and CDR2 YFSETQ. Losses at the gene ends were 0 bases for V and 7 bases for J; bases not matched to a gene: 13. The CDR3 runs 16 residues. For the CDR3, the DNA is TGCGCCAGCAGCTTGGCAGGGCAGGGGGTACCGGAGGAGCAGTACTTC. The encoded protein is CASSLAGQGVPEEQYF. Filled out from reference TRBV5-1 and TRBJ2-7, the complete variable domain reads KAGVTQTPRYLIKTRGQQVTLSCSPISGHRSVSWYQQTPGQGLQFLFEYFSETQRNKGNFPGRFSGRQFSNSRSEMNVSTLELGDSALYLCASSLAGQGVPEEQYFGPGTRLTVT.

The rearrangement joins TRBV6-6 to TRBJ1-3; TRBD1 agrees at 7 bases. V dropped 4 bases and J dropped 0; count of bases not matched to a gene: 3. From germline, CDR1 is MNHNY and CDR2 SVGAGI (reference sequence). This CDR3 has 15 residues. The chain's CDR3 is CASSFGTVSGNTIYF. DNA of the CDR3: TGTGCCAGCAGTTTTGGGACAGTCTCTGGAAACACCATATATTTT.

The rearrangement uses TRBV19 and TRBJ1-1; D remains ambiguous. CDR3 length equals 16 residues. The germline V gene has CDR1 LNHDA and CDR2 SQIVND (reference sequence). Trimming removed 7 bases from V and 5 bases from J, with 23 bases in between. The CDR3 reads CASMISGRHFGTEAFF. As DNA, the CDR3 is TGTGCCAGTATGATCTCGGGTCGGCATTTTGGGACTGAAGCTTTCTTT.

V usage is TRBV2 and J usage is TRBJ2-3; D is unresolved. The CDR3 loop spans 12 amino acids. V was clipped by 6 bases and J by 5 bases, with 9 bases between them. Germline-derived CDR1 and CDR2 are SNHLY and FYNNEI. CDR3 nucleotide sequence: TGTGCCAGCAGCGAACCAGGAGATACGCAGTATTTT. Translation gives CASSEPGDTQYF.

Only a few counts were recorded for this clone. The chain joins TRBV5-1 to TRBJ2-1, with D maybe TRBD1 (5 bases). Trimming left V 0 bases short and J 2 bases short, with 9 bases between. CDR3 length equals 15 residues. Germline V gives CDR1 SGHRS, CDR2 YFSETQ. The CDR3 DNA sequence: TGCGCCAGCAGCTTGGAGACAGTTGCCTACAATGAGCAGTTCTTC. This sequence encodes CASSLETVAYNEQFF.

This clone appeared once. The chain has TRBV10-3 and TRBJ2-7; D is possibly TRBD1 or TRBD2 (5 bases each). CDR3 length equals 11 residues. Germline V lookup: CDR1 ENHRY, CDR2 SYGVKD. The CDR3 DNA is TGTGCTATCGGGGCCACCTACGAGCAGTACTTC. Its translation: CAIGATYEQYF.

This clone turned up a few times. The chain links TRBV7-8 to TRBJ1-1, with 9 positions matching TRBD1. The CDR3 length is 15 residues. Germline V CDR1 and CDR2: SGHVS, FQNEAQ. V lost 5 bases and J lost 2; bases outside the gene matches: 6. In DNA, the CDR3 is TGTGCCAGCAGCGACCGGGACAGGGAAAACACTGAAGCTTTCTTT. Translation gives CASSDRDRENTEAFF. The entire variable domain, with the rest obtained from reference TRBV7-8 and TRBJ1-1, is as follows: GAGVSQSPRYKVAKRGQDVALRCDPISGHVSLFWYQQALGQGPEFLTYFQNEAQLDKSGLPSDRFFAERPEGSVSTLKIQRTQQEDSAVYLCASSDRDRENTEAFFGQGTRLTVV.

V gene TRBV19 combines with J gene TRBJ1-5; possible D gene TRBD1, 6 bases. The V gene lost 3 bases and the J gene lost 2 bases, with 11 bases spanning the gap. CDR3 size: 15 residues. The V gene's germline CDR1 is LNHDA and CDR2 SQIVND (reference sequence). The CDR3 DNA follows: TGTGCCAGTAGTATTTGGACAGTCGGCAATCAGCCCCAGCATTTT. It is translated as CASSIWTVGNQPQHF. Together with reference TRBV19 and TRBJ1-5, the CDR3 gives the full variable domain: DGGITQSPKYLFRKEGQNVTLSCEQNLNHDAMYWYRQDPGQGLRLIYYSQIVNDFQKGDIAEGYSVSREKKESFPLTVTSAQKNPTAFYLCASSIWTVGNQPQHFGDGTRLSIL.

The V call is TRBV7-9, the J call TRBJ2-1; tentatively, D is TRBD1 (5 bases). Trimming shortened V by 1 base and J by 15 bases, and 10 bases separated the two germline ends. In germline, CDR1 is SEHNR, CDR2 FQNEAQ (reference sequence). The CDR3 covers 11 residues. In nucleotides, the CDR3 is TGTGCCAGCAGCTTAGGGCAGGGTTTGTTCTTC. Protein sequence: CASSLGQGLFF.